Below are 10 T cell receptor beta chains sequenced from a single sample in a study of early T cells in non-severe SARS-CoV-2 infection. Each CDR3 protein gets one entry after TCRdb re-called the 5' RACE reads with MiXCR. The repertoire holds more than 60,000 distinct CDR3 sequences, with under 15% as singletons. The sample taken for sequencing was whole blood. The receptor source for this set is an adult who was a healthcare worker with PCR-confirmed SARS-CoV-2 infection or an uninfected control (not recorded which).

This clonotype was counted between two and nine times. The chain has TRBV2 and TRBJ2-1, with TRBD2 matching 7 bases. This CDR3 is 16 amino acids long. V shed 2 bases and J 4 bases; nucleotides not matched to a gene: 8. Per germline, CDR1 SNHLY and CDR2 FYNNEI. The CDR3 region is CASSESASGAYNEQFF. The CDR3 DNA follows: TGTGCCAGCAGTGAATCGGCCAGCGGGGCGTACAATGAGCAGTTCTTC.

Many counts were recorded for this clonotype. The rearrangement uses TRBV29-1 and TRBJ2-7, with 7 bases aligning to TRBD1. Trimming cost V 4 bases and J 2 bases; bases outside gene matches: 2. The CDR3 sequence is 12 residues long. Germline V gene lookup returns CDR1 SQVTM and CDR2 ANQGSEA. CDR3 sequence: CSVGRGTYEQYF. CDR3 sequence (DNA): TGCAGCGTTGGCAGGGGGACCTACGAGCAGTACTTC.

This clonotype was picked up a small number of times. The J gene is TRBJ1-5, the V gene TRBV11-2; TRBD1 might be the D (6 bases). Trimming took 1 base from V and 3 from J, leaving 10 bases between them. Looked up from germline, CDR1 is SGHAT and CDR2 is FQNNGV. CDR3 length: 15 amino acids. The CDR3 DNA reads as TGTGCCAGCAGCTTAGCGGGGGGCGACAATCAGCCCCAGCATTTT. Protein sequence: CASSLAGGDNQPQHF.

This clonotype was detected ten times or more. The chain carries TRBV28 and TRBJ2-7; possible D gene TRBD1, 6 bases. Trimming removed 3 bases at V and 2 bases at J, with 14 bases between. Looked up from germline, CDR1 is MDHEN and CDR2 is SYDVKM. The CDR3 sequence is 15 residues long. The CDR3 sequence is CASSLGGGTPYEQYF. The CDR3 DNA follows: TGTGCCAGCAGTTTGGGTGGGGGCACCCCCTACGAGCAGTACTTC. Full variable domain (rest looked up from reference TRBV28 and TRBJ2-7): DVKVTQSSRYLVKRTGEKVFLECVQDMDHENMFWYRQDPGLGLRLIYFSYDVKMKEKGDIPEGYSVSREKKERFSLILESASTNQTSMYLCASSLGGGTPYEQYFGPGTRLTVT.

V gene TRBV28 combines with J gene TRBJ1-4; 7 bases match TRBD1. The CDR3 has 15 amino acids. Germline V gives CDR1 MDHEN, CDR2 SYDVKM. The V and J ends lost 1 base and 14 bases, in that order; junction bases with no gene match: 13. CDR3 region: CASSLSSTGSRTLFF. In DNA, the CDR3 is TGTGCCAGCAGTTTATCCTCGACAGGGAGCCGTACCCTGTTTTTT. The full variable domain, with the rest looked up from reference TRBV28 and TRBJ1-4, is DVKVTQSSRYLVKRTGEKVFLECVQDMDHENMFWYRQDPGLGLRLIYFSYDVKMKEKGDIPEGYSVSREKKERFSLILESASTNQTSMYLCASSLSSTGSRTLFFGSGTQLSVL.

This clonotype turned up a few times. CDR3 DNA: TGCAGTGCCACGGGGCCAGGCAATCAGCCCCAGCATTTT. It translates to CSATGPGNQPQHF. This chain joins TRBV20-1 and TRBJ1-5, with a weak D call TRBD1 (5 bases). CDR1 and CDR2 from the germline V gene are DFQATT and SNEGSKA (reference sequence). This CDR3 has 13 residues. V was shortened by 6 bases and J by 2 bases, with 11 bases between the two germline ends.

This clonotype was counted many times. This chain uses TRBV5-1 with TRBJ2-1; D is perhaps TRBD1 (5 bases). This CDR3 has 14 amino acids. Trimming cost V 7 bases and J 4 bases, with 15 bases left between them. Germline CDR1 SGHRS, CDR2 YFSETQ. The CDR3 DNA sequence: TGCGCCAGCGGCGGCAGGGTGGGGTACAATGAGCAGTTCTTC. The encoded protein is CASGGRVGYNEQFF.

This chain links TRBV6-5 with TRBJ2-7; TRBD1 might be the D (6 bases). The CDR3 has 13 residues. Trimming took 2 bases from V and 3 from J, leaving 8 bases between them. CDR1 MNHEY and CDR2 SVGAGI come from the germline V gene. In DNA, the CDR3 is TGTGCCAGCAGTTACGGACAGCTCTACGAGCAGTACTTC. It yields the protein CASSYGQLYEQYF.

This clonotype was seen ten or more times. The chain uses TRBV30 and TRBJ2-7; D unclear. Trimming pared 0 bases from V and 3 bases from J, leaving 9 bases between. Germline loops: CDR1 GTSNPN, CDR2 SVGIG (reference sequence). The CDR3 covers 13 residues. In DNA form, the CDR3 reads TGTGCCTGGAGTGTAAGTGGTCTCTACGAGCAGTACTTC. This encodes CAWSVSGLYEQYF.

This clonotype occurred a few times. This chain connects TRBV6-1 to TRBJ2-2; tentative D call: TRBD1 (6 bases). Deletions cut 4 bases from V and 4 bases from J, with 16 bases between. Germline CDR1 is MNHNS and CDR2 is SASEGT. This CDR3 is 16 amino acids long. The CDR3 region has the DNA TGTGCCAGCAGTGCACACAGGGTTCGCAGCACCGGGGAGCTGTTTTTT. Protein sequence: CASSAHRVRSTGELFF.